These 14 T cell receptor beta chains came from one sample sequenced in a study of circulating CD8 cells and anti-PD-1 response in melanoma. Sorting of live CD3+CD8+TCRalphabeta+ cells by PD-1 and/or TIGIT gave four subsets. The QIAseq Immune Repertoire TCR panel built the libraries from roughly 15 ng of total RNA. Each CDR3 protein gets one entry after TCRdb re-called the reads with MiXCR. The sample yields roughly 170 distinct CDR3 sequences, approximately 14% seen once. The sequenced sample was CD8+ T cells from PBMCs, obtained at baseline or after one month of anti-PD-1 therapy (not recorded which). These TCRs come from a human donor with melanoma.

On this clonotype: One junction end disagrees with the germline gene, perhaps due to a read error. This chain uses TRBV7-2 with TRBJ2-1; D unclear. CDR1 is SGHTA and CDR2 is FQGNSA in the germline V gene. This CDR3 is 13 amino acids long. The CDR3 DNA reads TGTGCCAGCAGCCCCGAGCACTACAATAAGCAGGTCTTC. This sequence encodes CASSPEHYNKQVF.

By proportion, this clonotype is medium-sized (0.01 to 0.1%). This sequence may be a read error, since a much larger clone differs from it by one base. V and J are TRBV20-1 and TRBJ2-7; 7 bases fit TRBD2. The germline gives CDR1 DFQATT, CDR2 SNEGSKA (reference sequence). There are 12 residues in the CDR3. Trimming took 3 bases from V and 4 from J; bases not matched to a gene: 3. The CDR3 sequence is CSARGGDYEQYF. CDR3 DNA: TGCAGTGCTAGGGGGGGGGATTACGAGCAGTACTTC.

In this sample, this clonotype is hyperexpanded (1% or more). The chain links TRBV28 to TRBJ1-1; TRBD1 matches 9 bases. V was clipped by 4 bases and J by 8 bases; unmatched bases: 14. Germline lookup yields CDR1 MDHEN and CDR2 SYDVKM. CDR3 length equals 16 residues. CDR3 DNA: TGTGCCAGCAGTTCCACCCGGACAGGGGTAGGTTCCGAAGCTTTCTTT. Its protein product is CASSSTRTGVGSEAFF.

This clonotype is medium-sized (0.01 to 0.1%) by share. The J gene is TRBJ2-7, the V gene TRBV2; perhaps TRBD2 as D (6 bases). Trimming took off 6 bases at V and 7 bases at J, with 10 bases between the two ends. This CDR3 contains 11 residues. Germline-derived CDR1 and CDR2 are SNHLY and FYNNEI. CDR3 nucleotides: TGTGCCAGCAGCCCTGCGGGGGAGCAGTACTTC. Protein product: CASSPAGEQYF.

This clonotype is hyperexpanded by share. The chain carries TRBV20-1 and TRBJ2-2; D gene ambiguous. The CDR3 is 15 amino acids. The V gene lost 0 bases and the J gene lost 3 bases, with 11 bases spanning the gap. The germline V gene encodes CDR1 DFQATT and CDR2 SNEGSKA (reference sequence). The CDR3: CSARDGVTDTGELFF. CDR3 DNA sequence: TGCAGTGCTAGAGATGGAGTTACTGACACCGGGGAGCTGTTTTTT.

The V and J genes are TRBV28 and TRBJ2-5; a weak D match, TRBD1 (7 bases). The CDR3 has 17 amino acids. Trimming took off 1 base at V and 2 bases at J, with 17 bases between the two ends. Germline CDR1 is MDHEN and CDR2 is SYDVKM. CDR3 nucleotide sequence: TGTGCCAGCAGTTTATTGGGAGGACAGGTCCTACAAGAGACCCAGTACTTC. Amino acids: CASSLLGGQVLQETQYF.

This clonotype is categorized as large (0.1 to 1%). The rearrangement joins TRBV21-1 to TRBJ2-2; the D segment call TRBD1 is taken from the table without a DNA check. TRBV21-1 is recorded as a pseudogene. The CDR3 is 14 residues long. The CDR3 DNA reads as TGTGCCAGCAGCAAAGATCGGGGGACCGGGGAGCTGTTTTTT. As protein: CASSKDRGTGELFF.

By frequency in the sample, this clonotype is large. The chain couples TRBV28 to TRBJ2-7, with D possibly being TRBD1 or TRBD2 (7 bases each). CDR1 MDHEN and CDR2 SYDVKM come from the germline V gene. The length of the CDR3 is 14 residues. Deletions cut 4 bases from V and 4 bases from J, with 14 bases between. CDR3 residues: CASSSTGEGYEQYF. CDR3 bases: TGTGCCAGCAGTTCTACAGGGGAGGGGTACGAGCAGTACTTC. Full variable domain (rest looked up from reference TRBV28 and TRBJ2-7): DVKVTQSSRYLVKRTGEKVFLECVQDMDHENMFWYRQDPGLGLRLIYFSYDVKMKEKGDIPEGYSVSREKKERFSLILESASTNQTSMYLCASSSTGEGYEQYFGPGTRLTVT.

By sample fraction, this clonotype is hyperexpanded (1% or more). The V gene is TRBV20-1, the J gene TRBJ1-1; TRBD1 might be the D (5 bases). The CDR3 contains 13 residues. Germline lookup yields CDR1 DFQATT and CDR2 SNEGSKA (reference sequence). V dropped 1 base and J dropped 3 bases, with 9 bases sitting between them. Here the CDR3 DNA reads TGCAGTGCTAGAGGGCAGGGACACACTGAAGCTTTCTTT. It translates to CSARGQGHTEAFF.

This clonotype rates as medium-sized. In DNA form, the CDR3 reads TGCAGTGCCCGTGGGACTAGCGACTTCGAGCAGTACTTC. This codes for CSARGTSDFEQYF. This sequence joins TRBV20-1 and TRBJ2-7, with 10 bases that match TRBD2. J lost 6 bases, V lost 6 bases, and 8 bases had no gene match. The CDR3 has 13 amino acids. The germline V gene encodes CDR1 DFQATT and CDR2 SNEGSKA (reference sequence).

By its share, this clonotype is large (0.1 to 1%). The gene calls are TRBV27 and TRBJ2-7; 9 nucleotides match TRBD1. Unmatched junction bases numbered 7, after V lost 8 bases and J lost 5 bases. This CDR3 comprises 13 residues. CDR1 and CDR2 from the germline V gene are MNHEY and SMNVEV (reference sequence). CDR3 bases: TGTGCCAGCCGCACAGGGGGCGTGAACGAGCAGTACTTC. Amino acids: CASRTGGVNEQYF.

Relative to its sample, this clonotype is large. V gene TRBV27 combines with J gene TRBJ2-1, with 7 bases lining up with TRBD1. From germline, CDR1 is MNHEY and CDR2 SMNVEV (reference sequence). J lost 7 bases, V lost 4 bases, and 4 bases had no gene match. The CDR3 totals 13 residues. CDR3 DNA sequence: TGTGCCAGCAGTTCGACAGGGAGAAATGAGCAGTTCTTC. It translates to CASSSTGRNEQFF.

In this sample, this clonotype is large. The rearrangement links TRBV7-2 to TRBJ2-1; D gene uncertain. The CDR3 is 13 residues long. Trimming removed 4 bases at V and 3 bases at J, with 7 bases between. Germline V gene lookup returns CDR1 SGHTA and CDR2 FQGNSA. The CDR3 is CASSSEHYNEQFF. DNA for the CDR3: TGTGCCAGCAGCTCCGAGCACTACAATGAGCAGTTCTTC.

This clonotype rates as medium-sized. J is TRBJ2-4 and V is TRBV28; D gene uncertain. Germline CDR1 is MDHEN and CDR2 is SYDVKM. V lost 5 bases, J lost 0 bases, and 14 bases lay in between. The CDR3 covers 16 residues. CDR3 region: CASSLLKGLAKNIQYF. The CDR3 bases are TGTGCCAGCAGTCTACTCAAGGGTCTAGCCAAAAACATTCAGTACTTC.